This T cell receptor beta chain is from a study of chemoradiotherapy in HPV16-positive cancers. Generated by immunoSEQ multiplex PCR, the TCRdb table keeps only in-frame clones and is missing some. This repertoire shows roughly 30,000 clones, around 92% found once; its top ten account for roughly 3.7%. Note on this clone: Its matching antigen is unknown.

V was trimmed by 1 base and J by 2 bases, leaving 12 bases between them. The length of the CDR3 is 15 residues. CDR1 is MGHRA, CDR2 YSYEKL, per germline. Study conclusions and caveats: Non-HPV-specific T cells did not expand in tumors during treatment, whereas candidate HPV-specific clones and E7-related motifs did.

This clonotype was sampled from a human donor with HPV-associated anogenital cancer. This sample comprised blood, obtained from a patient who underwent chemoradiotherapy. This sequence joins TRBV4-1 and TRBJ2-7; D gene unclear. The CDR3 nucleotides are TGCGCCAGCAGCCAAGGAATTGGGCAGCCCTACGAGCAGTACTTC. Translation: CASSQGIGQPYEQYF.